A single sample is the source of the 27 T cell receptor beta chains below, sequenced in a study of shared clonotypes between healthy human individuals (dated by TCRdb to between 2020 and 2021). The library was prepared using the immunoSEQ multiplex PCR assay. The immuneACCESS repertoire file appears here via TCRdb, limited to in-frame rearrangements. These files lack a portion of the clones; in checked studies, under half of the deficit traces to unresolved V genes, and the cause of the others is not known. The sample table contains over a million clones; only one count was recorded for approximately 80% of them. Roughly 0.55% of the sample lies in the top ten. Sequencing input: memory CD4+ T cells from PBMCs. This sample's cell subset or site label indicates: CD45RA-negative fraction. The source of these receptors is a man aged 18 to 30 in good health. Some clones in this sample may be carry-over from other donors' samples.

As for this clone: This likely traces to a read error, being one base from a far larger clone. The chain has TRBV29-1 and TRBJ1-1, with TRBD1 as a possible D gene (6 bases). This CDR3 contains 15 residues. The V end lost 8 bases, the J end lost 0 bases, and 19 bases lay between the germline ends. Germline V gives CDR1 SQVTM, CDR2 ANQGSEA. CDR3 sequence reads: CSSGGGWGMNTEAFF. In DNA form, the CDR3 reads TGCAGCAGTGGGGGCGGGTGGGGAATGAACACTGAAGCTTTCTTT.

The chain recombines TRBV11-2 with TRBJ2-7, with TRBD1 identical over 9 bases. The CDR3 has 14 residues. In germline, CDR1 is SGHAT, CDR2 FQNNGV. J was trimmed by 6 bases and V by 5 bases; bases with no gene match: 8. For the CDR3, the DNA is TGTGCCAGCAGCACCACCGGGACAGGGATCGAGCAGTACTTC. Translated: CASSTTGTGIEQYF.

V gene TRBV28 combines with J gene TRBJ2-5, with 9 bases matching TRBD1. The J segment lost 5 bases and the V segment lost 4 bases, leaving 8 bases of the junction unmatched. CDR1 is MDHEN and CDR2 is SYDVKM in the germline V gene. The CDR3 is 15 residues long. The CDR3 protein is CASSSPTTGGETQYF. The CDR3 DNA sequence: TGTGCCAGCAGTTCACCGACGACAGGGGGGGAGACCCAGTACTTC.

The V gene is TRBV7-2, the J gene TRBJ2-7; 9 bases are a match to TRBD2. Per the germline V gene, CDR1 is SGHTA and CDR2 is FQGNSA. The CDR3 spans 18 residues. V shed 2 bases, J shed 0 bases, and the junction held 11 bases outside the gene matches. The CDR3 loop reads CASSLQGAAGGFSYEQYF. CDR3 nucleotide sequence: TGTGCCAGCAGCTTACAGGGTGCAGCGGGAGGCTTCTCCTACGAGCAGTACTTC. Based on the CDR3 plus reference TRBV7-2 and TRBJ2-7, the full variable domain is GAGVSQSPSNKVTEKGKDVELRCDPISGHTALYWYRQSLGQGLEFLIYFQGNSAPDKSGLPSDRFSAERTGGSVSTLTIQRTQQEDSAVYLCASSLQGAAGGFSYEQYFGPGTRLTVT.

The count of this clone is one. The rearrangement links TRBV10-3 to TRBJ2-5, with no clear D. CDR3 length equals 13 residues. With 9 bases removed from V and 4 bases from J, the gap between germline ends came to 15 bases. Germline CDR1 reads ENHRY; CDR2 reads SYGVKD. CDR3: CAISVSGAETQYF. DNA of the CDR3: TGTGCCATTTCCGTGTCGGGTGCAGAGACCCAGTACTTC.

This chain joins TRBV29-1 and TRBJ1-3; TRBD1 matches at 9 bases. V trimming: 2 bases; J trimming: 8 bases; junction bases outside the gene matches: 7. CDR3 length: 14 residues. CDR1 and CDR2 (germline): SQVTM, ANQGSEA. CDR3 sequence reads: CSVELQGAPDTIYF. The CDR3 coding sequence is TGCAGCGTTGAATTACAGGGGGCCCCGGACACCATATATTTT.

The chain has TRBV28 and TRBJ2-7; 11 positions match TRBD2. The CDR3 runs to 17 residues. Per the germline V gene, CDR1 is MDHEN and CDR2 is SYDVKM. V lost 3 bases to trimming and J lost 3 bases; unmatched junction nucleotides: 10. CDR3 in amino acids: CASSFPLAGGENYEQYF. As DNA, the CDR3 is TGTGCCAGCAGTTTCCCCCTAGCGGGAGGAGAAAACTACGAGCAGTACTTC.

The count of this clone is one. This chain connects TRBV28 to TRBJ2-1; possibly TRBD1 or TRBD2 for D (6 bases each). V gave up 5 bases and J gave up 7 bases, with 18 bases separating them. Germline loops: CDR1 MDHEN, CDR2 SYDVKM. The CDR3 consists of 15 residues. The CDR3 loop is CASSRGGKPGNEQFF. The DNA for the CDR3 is TGTGCCAGCAGTCGAGGGGGGAAACCGGGGAATGAGCAGTTCTTC.

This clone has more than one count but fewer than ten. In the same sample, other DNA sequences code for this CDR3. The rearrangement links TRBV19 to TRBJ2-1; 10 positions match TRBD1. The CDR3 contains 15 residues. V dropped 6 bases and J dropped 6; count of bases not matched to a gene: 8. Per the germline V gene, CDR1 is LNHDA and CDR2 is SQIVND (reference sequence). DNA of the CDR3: TGTGCCAGTAGCCCGGGACAGGGGCTGCCCAATGAGCAGTTCTTC. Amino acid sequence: CASSPGQGLPNEQFF.

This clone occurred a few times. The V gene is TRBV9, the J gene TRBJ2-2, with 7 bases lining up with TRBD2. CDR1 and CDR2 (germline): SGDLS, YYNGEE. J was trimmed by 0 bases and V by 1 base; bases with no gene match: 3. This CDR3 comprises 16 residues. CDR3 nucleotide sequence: TGTGCCAGCAGCGTAAGCGGGACTGCGAACACCGGGGAGCTGTTTTTT. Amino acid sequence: CASSVSGTANTGELFF.

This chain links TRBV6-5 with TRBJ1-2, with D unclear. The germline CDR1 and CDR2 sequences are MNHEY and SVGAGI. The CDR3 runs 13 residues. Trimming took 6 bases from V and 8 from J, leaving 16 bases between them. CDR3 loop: CASRSGPQKGYTF. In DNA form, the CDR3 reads TGTGCCAGCAGGTCCGGGCCTCAGAAGGGCTACACCTTC.

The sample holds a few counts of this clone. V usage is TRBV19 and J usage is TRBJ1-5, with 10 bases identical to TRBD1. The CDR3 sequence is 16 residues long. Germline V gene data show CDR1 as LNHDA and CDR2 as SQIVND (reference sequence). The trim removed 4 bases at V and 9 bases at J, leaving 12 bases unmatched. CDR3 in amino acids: CASSTTGTGAGAPQHF. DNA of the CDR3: TGTGCCAGTAGTACCACCGGGACAGGGGCTGGAGCGCCCCAGCATTTT.

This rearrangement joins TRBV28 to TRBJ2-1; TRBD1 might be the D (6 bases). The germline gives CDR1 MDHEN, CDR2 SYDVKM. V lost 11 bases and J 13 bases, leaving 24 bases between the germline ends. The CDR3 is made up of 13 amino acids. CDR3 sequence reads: CASSTSASTGQFF. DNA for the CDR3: TGTGCCTCATCGACGAGCGCTTCGACAGGTCAGTTCTTC.

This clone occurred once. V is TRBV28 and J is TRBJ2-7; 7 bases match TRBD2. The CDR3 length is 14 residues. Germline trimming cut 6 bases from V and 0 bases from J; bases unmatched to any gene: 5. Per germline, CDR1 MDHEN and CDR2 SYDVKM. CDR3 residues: CASRGGWSSYEQYF. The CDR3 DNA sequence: TGTGCCAGCAGGGGGGGGTGGAGCTCCTACGAGCAGTACTTC.

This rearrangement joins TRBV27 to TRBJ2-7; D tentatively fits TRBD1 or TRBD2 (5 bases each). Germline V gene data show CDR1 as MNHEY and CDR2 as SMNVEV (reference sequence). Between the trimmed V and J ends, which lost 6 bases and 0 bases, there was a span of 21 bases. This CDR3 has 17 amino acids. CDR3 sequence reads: CASRTVRGGPLSYEQYF. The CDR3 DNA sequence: TGTGCCAGCAGGACAGTACGGGGCGGGCCCCTCTCCTACGAGCAGTACTTC.

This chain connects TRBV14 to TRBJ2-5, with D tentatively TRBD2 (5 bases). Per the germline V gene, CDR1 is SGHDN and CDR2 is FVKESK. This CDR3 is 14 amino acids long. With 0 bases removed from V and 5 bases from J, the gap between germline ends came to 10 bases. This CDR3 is CASSQDPSYETQYF. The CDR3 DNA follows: TGTGCCAGCAGCCAAGATCCTAGCTATGAGACCCAGTACTTC.

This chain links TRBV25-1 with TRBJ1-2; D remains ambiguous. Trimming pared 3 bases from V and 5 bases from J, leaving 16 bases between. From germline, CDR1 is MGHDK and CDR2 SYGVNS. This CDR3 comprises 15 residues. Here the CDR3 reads CASSDTRTGWYGYTF. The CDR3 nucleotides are TGTGCCAGCAGTGACACTCGGACCGGTTGGTATGGCTACACCTTC.

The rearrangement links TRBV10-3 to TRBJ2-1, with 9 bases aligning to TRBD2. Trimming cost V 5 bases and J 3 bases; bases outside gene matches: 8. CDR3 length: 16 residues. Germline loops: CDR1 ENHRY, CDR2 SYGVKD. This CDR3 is CAISTRLADNYNEQFF. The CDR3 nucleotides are TGTGCCATCAGTACTCGACTAGCGGACAACTACAATGAGCAGTTCTTC.

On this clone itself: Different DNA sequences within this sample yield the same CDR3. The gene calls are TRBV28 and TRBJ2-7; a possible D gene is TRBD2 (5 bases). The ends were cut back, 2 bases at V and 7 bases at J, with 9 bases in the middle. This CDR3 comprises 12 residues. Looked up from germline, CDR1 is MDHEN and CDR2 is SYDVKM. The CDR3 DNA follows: TGTGCCAGCAGTTTAAGCCGCGGGGAGCAGTACTTC. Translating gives CASSLSRGEQYF.

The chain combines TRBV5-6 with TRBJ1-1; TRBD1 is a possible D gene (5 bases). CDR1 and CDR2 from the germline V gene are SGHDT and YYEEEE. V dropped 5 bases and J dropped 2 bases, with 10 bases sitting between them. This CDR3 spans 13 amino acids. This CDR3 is CASRQGTNTEAFF. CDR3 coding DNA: TGTGCCAGCAGGCAGGGTACTAACACTGAAGCTTTCTTT.

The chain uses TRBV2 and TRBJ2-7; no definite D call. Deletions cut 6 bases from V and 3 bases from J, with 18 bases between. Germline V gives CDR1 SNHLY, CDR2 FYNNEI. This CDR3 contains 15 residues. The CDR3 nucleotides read TGTGCCAGCAGGGCTGAAGGCAGCCCGAACTACGAGCAGTACTTC. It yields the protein CASRAEGSPNYEQYF. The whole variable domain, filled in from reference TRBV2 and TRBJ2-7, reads EPEVTQTPSHQVTQMGQEVILRCVPISNHLYFYWYRQILGQKVEFLVSFYNNEISEKSEIFDDQFSVERPDGSNFTLKIRSTKLEDSAMYFCASRAEGSPNYEQYFGPGTRLTVT.

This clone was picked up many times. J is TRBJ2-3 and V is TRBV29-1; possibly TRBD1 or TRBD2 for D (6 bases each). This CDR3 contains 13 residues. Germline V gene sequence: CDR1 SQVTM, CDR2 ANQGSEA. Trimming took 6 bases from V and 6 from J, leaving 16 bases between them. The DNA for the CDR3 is TGCAGCGTCGAATCTGGGGGGCGGGATACGCAGTATTTT. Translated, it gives CSVESGGRDTQYF.

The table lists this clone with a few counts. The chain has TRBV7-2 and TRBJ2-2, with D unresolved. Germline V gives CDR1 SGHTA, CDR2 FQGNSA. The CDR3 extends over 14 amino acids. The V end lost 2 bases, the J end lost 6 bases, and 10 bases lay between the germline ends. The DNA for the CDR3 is TGTGCCAGCAGCTTAATTTACGAGTCCGGGGAGCTGTTTTTT. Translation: CASSLIYESGELFF.

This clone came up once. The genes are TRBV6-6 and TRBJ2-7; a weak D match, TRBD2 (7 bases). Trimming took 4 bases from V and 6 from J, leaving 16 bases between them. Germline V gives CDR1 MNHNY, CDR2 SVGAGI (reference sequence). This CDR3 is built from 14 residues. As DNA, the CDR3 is TGTGCCAGCAGTTTCCCTGGGGGGGCCGGCGAGCAGTACTTC. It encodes CASSFPGGAGEQYF.

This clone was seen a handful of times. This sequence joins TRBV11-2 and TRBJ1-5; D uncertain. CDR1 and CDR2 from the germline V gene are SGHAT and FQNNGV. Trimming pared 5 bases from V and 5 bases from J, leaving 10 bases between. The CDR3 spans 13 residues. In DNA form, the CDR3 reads TGTGCCAGCAGCGTTGGTCTGGATCAGCCCCAGCATTTT. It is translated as CASSVGLDQPQHF.

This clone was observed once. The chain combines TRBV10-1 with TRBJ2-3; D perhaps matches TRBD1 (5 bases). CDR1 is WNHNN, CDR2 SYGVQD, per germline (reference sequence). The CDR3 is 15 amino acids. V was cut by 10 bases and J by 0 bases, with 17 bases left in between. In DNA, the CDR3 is TGCGCCACCTCCCACGGTGGGGCCAGCACAGATACGCAGTATTTT. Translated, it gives CATSHGGASTDTQYF.

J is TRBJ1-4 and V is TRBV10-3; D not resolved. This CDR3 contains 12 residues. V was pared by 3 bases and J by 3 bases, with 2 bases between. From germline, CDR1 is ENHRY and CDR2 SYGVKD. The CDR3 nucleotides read TGTGCCATCAGTGAATCTAATGAAAAACTGTTTTTT. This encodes CAISESNEKLFF.